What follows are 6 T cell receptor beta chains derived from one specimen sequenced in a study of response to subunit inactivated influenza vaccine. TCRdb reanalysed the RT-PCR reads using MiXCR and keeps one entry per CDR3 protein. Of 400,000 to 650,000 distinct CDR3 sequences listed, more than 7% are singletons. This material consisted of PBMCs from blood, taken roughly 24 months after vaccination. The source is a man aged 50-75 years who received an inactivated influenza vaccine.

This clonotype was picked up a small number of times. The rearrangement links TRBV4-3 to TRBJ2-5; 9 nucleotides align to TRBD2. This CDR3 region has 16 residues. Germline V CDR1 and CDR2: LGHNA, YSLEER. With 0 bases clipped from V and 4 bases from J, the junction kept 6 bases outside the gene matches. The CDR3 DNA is TGCGCCAGCAGCCAAGACCGGCTAGCGGGGAGAGAGACCCAGTACTTC. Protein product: CASSQDRLAGRETQYF.

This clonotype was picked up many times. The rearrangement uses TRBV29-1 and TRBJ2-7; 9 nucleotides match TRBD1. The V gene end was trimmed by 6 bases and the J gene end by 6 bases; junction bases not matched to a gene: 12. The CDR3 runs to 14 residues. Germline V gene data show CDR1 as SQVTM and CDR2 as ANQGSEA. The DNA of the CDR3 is TGCAGCGTGGATCTGGGGACAGGGCGGGTCGAGCAGTACTTC. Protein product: CSVDLGTGRVEQYF.

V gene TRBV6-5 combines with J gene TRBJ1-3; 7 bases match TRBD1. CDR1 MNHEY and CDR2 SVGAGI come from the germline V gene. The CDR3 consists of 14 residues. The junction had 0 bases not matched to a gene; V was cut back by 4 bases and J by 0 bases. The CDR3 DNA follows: TGTGCCAGCAGTTCAGGGGGCTCTGGAAACACCATATATTTT. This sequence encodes CASSSGGSGNTIYF.

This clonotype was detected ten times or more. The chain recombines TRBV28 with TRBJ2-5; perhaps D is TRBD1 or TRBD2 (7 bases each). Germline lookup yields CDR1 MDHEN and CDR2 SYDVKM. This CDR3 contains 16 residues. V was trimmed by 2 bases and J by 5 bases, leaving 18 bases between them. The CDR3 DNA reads TGTGCCAGCAGTTTACAGGGGGGGGGCCGCCGGGAGACCCAGTACTTC. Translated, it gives CASSLQGGGRRETQYF.

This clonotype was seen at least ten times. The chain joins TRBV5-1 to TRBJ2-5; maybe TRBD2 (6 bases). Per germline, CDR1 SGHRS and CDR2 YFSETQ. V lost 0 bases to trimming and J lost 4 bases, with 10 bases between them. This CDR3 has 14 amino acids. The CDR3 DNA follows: TGCGCCAGCAGCTTGGGACGGGAGCGAGAGACCCAGTACTTC. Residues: CASSLGRERETQYF.

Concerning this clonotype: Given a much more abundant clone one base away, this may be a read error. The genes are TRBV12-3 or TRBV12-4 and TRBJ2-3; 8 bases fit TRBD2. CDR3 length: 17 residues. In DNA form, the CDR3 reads TGTGCCAGCAGTTTCTACGGGGGGGAGCCTAGCACAGCTACGCAGTATTTT. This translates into CASSFYGGEPSTATQYF.